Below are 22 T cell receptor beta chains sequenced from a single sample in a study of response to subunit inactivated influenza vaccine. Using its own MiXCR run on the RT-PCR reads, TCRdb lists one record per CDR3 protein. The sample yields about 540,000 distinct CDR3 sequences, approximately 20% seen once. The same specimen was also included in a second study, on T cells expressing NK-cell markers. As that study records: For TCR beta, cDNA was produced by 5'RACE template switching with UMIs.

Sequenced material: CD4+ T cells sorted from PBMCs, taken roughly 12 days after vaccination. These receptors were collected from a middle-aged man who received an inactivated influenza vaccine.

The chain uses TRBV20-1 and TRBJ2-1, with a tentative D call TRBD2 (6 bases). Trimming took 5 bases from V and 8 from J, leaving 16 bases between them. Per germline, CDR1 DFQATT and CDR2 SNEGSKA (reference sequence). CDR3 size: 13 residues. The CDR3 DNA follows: TGCAGTGCTGGAGGGCCGGCGAGGGATGAGCAGTTCTTC. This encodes CSAGGPARDEQFF.

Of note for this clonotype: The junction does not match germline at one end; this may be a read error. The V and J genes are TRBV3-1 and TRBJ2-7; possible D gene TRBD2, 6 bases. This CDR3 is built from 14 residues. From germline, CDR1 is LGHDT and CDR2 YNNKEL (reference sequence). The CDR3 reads CASSQDWMGRGQLF. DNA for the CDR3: TGTGCCAGCAGCCAAGATTGGATGGGGCGGGGCCAATTATTC.

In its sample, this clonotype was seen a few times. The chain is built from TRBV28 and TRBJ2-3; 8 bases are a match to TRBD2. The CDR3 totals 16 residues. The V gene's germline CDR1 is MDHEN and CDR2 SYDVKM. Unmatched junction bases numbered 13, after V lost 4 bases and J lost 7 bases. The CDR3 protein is CASSWPERGGSYTQYF. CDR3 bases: TGTGCCAGCAGTTGGCCTGAACGGGGGGGTTCATATACGCAGTATTTT. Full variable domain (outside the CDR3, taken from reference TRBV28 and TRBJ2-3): DVKVTQSSRYLVKRTGEKVFLECVQDMDHENMFWYRQDPGLGLRLIYFSYDVKMKEKGDIPEGYSVSREKKERFSLILESASTNQTSMYLCASSWPERGGSYTQYFGPGTRLTVL.

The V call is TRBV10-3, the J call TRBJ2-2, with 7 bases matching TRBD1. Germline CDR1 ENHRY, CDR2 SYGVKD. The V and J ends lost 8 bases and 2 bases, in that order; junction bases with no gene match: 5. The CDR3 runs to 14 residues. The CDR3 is CAISGQLNTGELFF. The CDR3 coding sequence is TGTGCCATCTCGGGACAGTTAAACACCGGGGAGCTGTTTTTT.

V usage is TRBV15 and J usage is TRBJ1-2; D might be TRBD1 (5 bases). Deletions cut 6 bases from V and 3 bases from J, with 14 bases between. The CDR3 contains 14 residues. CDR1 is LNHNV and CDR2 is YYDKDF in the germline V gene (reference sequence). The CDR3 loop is CATRAAQGDYGYTF. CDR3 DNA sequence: TGTGCCACCAGGGCTGCCCAGGGAGACTATGGCTACACCTTC.

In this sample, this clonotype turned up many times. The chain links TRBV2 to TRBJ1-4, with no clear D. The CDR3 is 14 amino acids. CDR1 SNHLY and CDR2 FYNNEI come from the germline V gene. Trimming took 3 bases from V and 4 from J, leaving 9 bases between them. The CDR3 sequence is CASSDSIFNEKLFF. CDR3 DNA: TGTGCCAGCAGTGACAGCATCTTTAATGAAAAACTGTTTTTT.

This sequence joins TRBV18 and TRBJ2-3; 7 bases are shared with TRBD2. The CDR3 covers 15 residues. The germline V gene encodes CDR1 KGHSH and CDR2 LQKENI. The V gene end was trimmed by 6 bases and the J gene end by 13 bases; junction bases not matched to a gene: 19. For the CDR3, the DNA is TGTGCCAGCTCGAGCGGTCGCGGGAGTACCGTACGGGAGTATTTT. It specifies CASSSGRGSTVREYF.

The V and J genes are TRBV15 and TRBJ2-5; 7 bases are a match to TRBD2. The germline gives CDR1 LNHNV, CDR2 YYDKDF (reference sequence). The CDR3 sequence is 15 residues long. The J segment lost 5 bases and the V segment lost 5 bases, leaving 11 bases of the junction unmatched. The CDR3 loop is CATSPQHGGSETQYF. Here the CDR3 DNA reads TGTGCCACCAGCCCTCAGCACGGCGGGAGTGAGACCCAGTACTTC.

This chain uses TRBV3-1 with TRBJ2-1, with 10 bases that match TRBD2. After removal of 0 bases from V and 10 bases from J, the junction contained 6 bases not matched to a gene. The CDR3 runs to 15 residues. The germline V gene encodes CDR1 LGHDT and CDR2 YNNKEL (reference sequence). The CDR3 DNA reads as TGTGCCAGCAGCCAAGAACTAGCGGGAAGAGGGGAGCAGTTCTTC. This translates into CASSQELAGRGEQFF.

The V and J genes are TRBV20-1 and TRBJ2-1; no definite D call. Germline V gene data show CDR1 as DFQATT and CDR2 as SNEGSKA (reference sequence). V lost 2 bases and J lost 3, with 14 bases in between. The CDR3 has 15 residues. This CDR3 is CSARTKVRFYNEQFF. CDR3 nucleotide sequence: TGCAGTGCTAGAACGAAAGTAAGGTTCTACAATGAGCAGTTCTTC.

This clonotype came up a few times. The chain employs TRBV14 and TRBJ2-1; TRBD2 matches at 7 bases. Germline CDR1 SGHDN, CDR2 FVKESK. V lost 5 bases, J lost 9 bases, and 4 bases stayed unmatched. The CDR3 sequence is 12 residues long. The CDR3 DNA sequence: TGTGCCAGCAGCTGGAGCGGGGCTGAGCAGTTCTTC. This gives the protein CASSWSGAEQFF.

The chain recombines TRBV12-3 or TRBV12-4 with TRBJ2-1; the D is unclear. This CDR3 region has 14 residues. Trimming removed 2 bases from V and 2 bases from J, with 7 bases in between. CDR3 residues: CASSLMDTYNEQFF. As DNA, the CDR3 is TGTGCCAGCAGTTTAATGGATACCTACAATGAGCAGTTCTTC.

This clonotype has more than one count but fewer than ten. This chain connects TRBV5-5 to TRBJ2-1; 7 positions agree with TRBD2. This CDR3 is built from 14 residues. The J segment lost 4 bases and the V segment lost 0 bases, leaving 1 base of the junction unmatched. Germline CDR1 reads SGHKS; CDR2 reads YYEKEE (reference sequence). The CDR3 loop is CASSLGDYYNEQFF. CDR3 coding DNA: TGTGCCAGCAGCTTGGGGGACTATTACAATGAGCAGTTCTTC.

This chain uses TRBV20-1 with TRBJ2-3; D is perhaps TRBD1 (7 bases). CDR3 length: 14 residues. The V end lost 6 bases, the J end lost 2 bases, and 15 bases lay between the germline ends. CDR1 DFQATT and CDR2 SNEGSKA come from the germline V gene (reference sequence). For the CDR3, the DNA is TGCAGTGCCAGGGGGGCGGAGAACACAGATACGCAGTATTTT. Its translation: CSARGAENTDTQYF.

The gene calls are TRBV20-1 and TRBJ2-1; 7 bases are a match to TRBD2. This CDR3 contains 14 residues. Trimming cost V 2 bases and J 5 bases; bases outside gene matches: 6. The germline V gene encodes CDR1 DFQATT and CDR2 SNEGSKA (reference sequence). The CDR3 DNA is TGCAGTGCTAGATGGCTAGCGGTCGACAATGAGCAGTTCTTC. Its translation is CSARWLAVDNEQFF.

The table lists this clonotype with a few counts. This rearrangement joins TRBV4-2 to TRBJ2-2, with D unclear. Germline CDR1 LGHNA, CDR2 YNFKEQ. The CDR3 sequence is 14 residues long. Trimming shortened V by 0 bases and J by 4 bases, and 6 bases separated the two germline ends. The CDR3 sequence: CASSQDHPTGELFF. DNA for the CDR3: TGTGCCAGCAGCCAAGACCACCCCACCGGGGAGCTGTTTTTT.

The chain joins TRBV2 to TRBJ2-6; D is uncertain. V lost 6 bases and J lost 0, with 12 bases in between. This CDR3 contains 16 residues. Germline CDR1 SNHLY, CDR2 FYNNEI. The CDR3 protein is CASSSAGFSGANVLTF. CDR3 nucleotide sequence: TGTGCCAGCAGCTCCGCAGGCTTCTCTGGGGCCAACGTCCTGACTTTC. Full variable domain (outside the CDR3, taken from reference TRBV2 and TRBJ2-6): EPEVTQTPSHQVTQMGQEVILRCVPISNHLYFYWYRQILGQKVEFLVSFYNNEISEKSEIFDDQFSVERPDGSNFTLKIRSTKLEDSAMYFCASSSAGFSGANVLTFGAGSRLTVL.

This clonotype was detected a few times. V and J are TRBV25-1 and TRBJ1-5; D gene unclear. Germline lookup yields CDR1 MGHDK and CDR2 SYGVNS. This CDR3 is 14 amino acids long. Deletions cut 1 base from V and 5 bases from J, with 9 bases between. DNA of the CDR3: TGTGCCAGCAGTGAATCCGGCAAGGATCAGCCCCAGCATTTT. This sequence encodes CASSESGKDQPQHF.

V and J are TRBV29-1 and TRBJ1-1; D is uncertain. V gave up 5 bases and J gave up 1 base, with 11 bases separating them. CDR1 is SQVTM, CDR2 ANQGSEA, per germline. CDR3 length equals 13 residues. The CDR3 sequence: CSVIVSGNTEAFF. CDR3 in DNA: TGCAGCGTTATAGTTTCGGGGAACACTGAAGCTTTCTTT. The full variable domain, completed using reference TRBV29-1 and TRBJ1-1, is SAVISQKPSRDICQRGTSLTIQCQVDSQVTMMFWYRQQPGQSLTLIATANQGSEATYESGFVIDKFPISRPNLTFSTLTVSNMSPEDSSIYLCSVIVSGNTEAFFGQGTRLTVV.

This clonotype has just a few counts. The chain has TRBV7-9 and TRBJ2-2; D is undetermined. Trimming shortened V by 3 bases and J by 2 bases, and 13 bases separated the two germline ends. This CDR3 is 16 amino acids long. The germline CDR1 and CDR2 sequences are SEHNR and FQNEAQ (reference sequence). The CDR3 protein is CASSFPLVGNTGELFF. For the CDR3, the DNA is TGTGCCAGCAGCTTCCCCCTAGTGGGAAACACCGGGGAGCTGTTTTTT.

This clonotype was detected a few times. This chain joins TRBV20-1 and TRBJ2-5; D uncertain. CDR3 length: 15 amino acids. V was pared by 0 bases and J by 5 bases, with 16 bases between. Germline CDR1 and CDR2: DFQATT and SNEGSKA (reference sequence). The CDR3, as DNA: TGCAGTGCTAGAGATATTCAGGAGATAGGGGAGACCCAGTACTTC. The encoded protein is CSARDIQEIGETQYF.

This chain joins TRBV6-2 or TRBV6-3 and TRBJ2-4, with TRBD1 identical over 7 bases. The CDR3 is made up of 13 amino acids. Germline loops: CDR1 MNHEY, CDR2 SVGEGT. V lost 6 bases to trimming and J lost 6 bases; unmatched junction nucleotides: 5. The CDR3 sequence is CASSRDSLNIQYF. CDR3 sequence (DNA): TGTGCCAGCAGCCGGGACAGCTTAAACATTCAGTACTTC.